Included here is one TCR beta chain sequence, with context. The assay was immunoSEQ multiplex PCR, and TCRdb's table has in-frame clones only and misses some. The profile shows over 200,000 clones, around 86% of them singletons. The data stem from a study of blood T cell repertoires in COVID-19. At the level of the study: Spain, Italy and the United States supplied samples that represented acute and convalescent COVID-19.

Sequenced material: peripheral blood. The clonotype was recovered from a woman aged 30 to 39 who had recovered from COVID-19.

In DNA, the CDR3 is TGCAGTGCTATGAGAACCGGGGAGCTGTTTTTT. Its translation: CSAMRTGELFF. This chain joins TRBV20-1 and TRBJ2-2; D is ambiguous. Trimming removed 4 bases at V and 5 bases at J, with 5 bases between. The germline gives CDR1 DFQATT, CDR2 SNEGSKA (reference sequence). The CDR3 totals 11 residues.